This T cell receptor (beta chain) comes out of a study of response to subunit inactivated influenza vaccine. Unmatched junction bases numbered 5, after V lost 6 bases and J lost 0 bases. Germline CDR1 is SNHLY and CDR2 is FYNNEI. The CDR3 runs 15 residues. This clonotype was observed many times. TCRdb independently ran MiXCR on the RT-PCR reads; one entry per CDR3 protein. The table records about 570,000 distinct CDR3 sequences, about 10% of them present only once. These data are also associated with another study on T cells expressing NK-cell markers. That paper states: Researchers built TCR beta cDNA using 5'RACE template switching with UMIs. Serological testing identified most of the eight sequenced donors as HCMV-seropositive and one as seronegative.

The sequence came from a man between 50 and 59 years old who received an inactivated influenza vaccine. The input for sequencing was PBMCs from blood, taken on the day of vaccination. This rearrangement joins TRBV2 to TRBJ1-3; 7 bases are a match to TRBD1. The DNA of the CDR3 is TGTGCCAGCAGCGCTAGACAGGGCTCTGGAAACACCATATATTTT. Its translation: CASSARQGSGNTIYF.